The entry that follows covers one TCR beta chain sequence. This receptor's antigen is unknown. Qualities for individual bases were not recorded, and no much larger clone is one base off. The data were taken from a study of T-cell reconstitution after alpha-beta-depleted transplantation in children (dated by TCRdb to about 2016). Turning to the overall study: Using TCR repertoire profiling, the study quantitatively followed how T-cell immune reconstitution unfolded in children after TCRalphabeta/CD19-depleted allogeneic hematopoietic cell transplantation.

Findings and caveats that apply to the study as a whole: About two months after transplant, the apparently early recovery of alphabetaT-cell counts reportedly depended on just several hundred clones that had expanded rapidly and came from non-depleted graft cells. In some patients, high TCRbeta diversity at day 60 was attributed to recipient T cells and intrathymic progenitors that had survived conditioning. Over the following months the frequencies of hyperexpanded clones went down, and after one year T-cell counts and TCRbeta diversity were mostly credited to newly produced T cells.

The treatment or condition label corresponds to: allogeneic hematopoietic cell transplantation with graft depleted of TCRalphabeta T cells and CD19 B cells. The children who served as transplant recipients had been given grafts of TCRalphabeta/CD19-depleted allogeneic hematopoietic cells. Receptors were amplified or captured by PCR. These reads were obtained on an Illumina HiSeq 2500. Molecular barcoding was employed in the preparation of TCR libraries, with unique molecular identifiers being used to normalize TCRbeta repertoire quantification. In TCRdb, the public reads were trimmed at Q25 with fastp and aligned with MiXCR, with productive beta chains retained. Every entry covers one CDR3 protein and lists the most common genes and DNA from its rows. The sample data list 700,000 to 850,000 distinct CDR3 sequences, and approximately 15% of these were observed just once. The ten top clones hold about 4.6% of the sample.

Sequencing was performed on PBMCs, mostly from graft donor cells, taken 360 days after TCRalphabeta/CD19-depleted stem cell transplant. This TCR was recovered from a male patient under 18 who had a stem cell transplant for acute lymphoblastic leukemia, so the T cells may come from the graft donor.

The DNA sequence follows: TGTGCCAGCAGACAAACTAGCGGGACCTACTACGAGCAGTACTTC. It encodes CASRQTSGTYYEQYF. The chain was built from TRBV7-9 and TRBJ2-7, and 10 bases in between align with TRBD2. CDR1 SEHNR and CDR2 FQNEAQ were looked up in the germline V gene (reference sequence). At the junction V is shortened by 6 bases and J by 3 bases; bases outside the gene matches: 8. Including the terminal cysteine and phenylalanine, the CDR3 comprises 15 residues. The only DNA kept is the CDR3, 45 bases in frame from the first base.